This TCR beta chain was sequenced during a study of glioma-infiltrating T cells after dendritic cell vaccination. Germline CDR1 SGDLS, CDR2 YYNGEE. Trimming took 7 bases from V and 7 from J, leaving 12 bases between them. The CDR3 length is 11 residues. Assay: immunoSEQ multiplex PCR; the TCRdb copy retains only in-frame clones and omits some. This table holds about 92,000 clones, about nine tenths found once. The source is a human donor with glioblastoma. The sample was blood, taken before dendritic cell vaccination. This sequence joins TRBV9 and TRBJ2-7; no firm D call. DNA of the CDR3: TGTGCCAGCGCCCGAAACGGGGAGCAGTACTTC. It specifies CASARNGEQYF.